What follows is one T cell receptor (beta chain) and its context. The antigen is unknown. Only in-frame clones appear in the TCRdb table, and some are missing; sequencing was by immunoSEQ multiplex PCR. The data contain roughly 18,000 clones, about 73% of them singletons. This sample is drawn from a study of CD4 T cells in relation to SARS-CoV-2 and coronaviruses. Unexposed donor CD4+ T cells date from 2011-2018, before the COVID-19 pandemic. After approximately ten days of culture, CD4+ T cells were isolated. This sequence originates from a human donor in good health. The specimen sequenced was CD4+ T cells from PBMCs, cultured in vitro.

CDR3 bases: TGTGCCAGCAGCTTATCCGGGACAGTTGAGCAGTACTTC. Residues: CASSLSGTVEQYF. This chain joins TRBV7-9 and TRBJ2-7; TRBD1 agrees at 7 bases. The CDR3 length is 13 residues. V was clipped by 2 bases and J by 7 bases; unmatched bases: 5. Germline values: CDR1 SEHNR, CDR2 FQNEAQ (reference sequence).